This T cell receptor beta chain was obtained from a study of blood T cell repertoires in COVID-19. The wider study: There were acute and convalescent COVID-19 samples, and they came from the United States, Italy and Spain.

V shed 2 bases and J 7 bases; nucleotides not matched to a gene: 11. Germline V lookup: CDR1 SGDLS, CDR2 YYNGEE. This CDR3 has 16 amino acids. In the original workflow: Reference gene primer amplification yielded estimated nucleated cell counts. Clones were sequenced by immunoSEQ multiplex PCR, and TCRdb holds only the in-frame ones, with some missing. The DNA gave D and trimming, while V, J and clone size come from that table. This table has about 350,000 clones, more than 70% appearing once. Cohorts were determined from participant-reported clinical history. Individuals in the exposed group had encountered a COVID-19 case within 2 weeks preceding study entry.

The chain is built from TRBV9 and TRBJ1-1; 10 bases line up with TRBD1. Sample: PBMCs or T cells enriched from blood (not recorded which). The clonotype originates from a woman aged 25 to 45 who had been exposed to COVID-19. CDR3 coding DNA: TGTGCCAGCAGCGTCCGGGACAGGGGAAGGAGTGGTGAAGCTTTCTTT. It codes for CASSVRDRGRSGEAFF.